A single T cell receptor (beta chain) is shown here with its context. Only a few counts were recorded for this clone. Its antigen has not been determined. The sample holds no much larger clone one base away, and base qualities are not on file. In the germline V gene, CDR1 corresponds to SGHRS and CDR2 to YFSETQ. V is pared back by 0 bases and J by 2 bases, with 18 bases lying between the germline termini. Spanning cysteine to phenylalanine, the CDR3 consists of 18 amino acids. Only the CDR3 DNA is retained, 54 bases long and in frame from the first base. The data originate from a study of cytomegalovirus exposure and HLA in healthy donors (dated by TCRdb to the late 2010s). Regarding the complete study: An earlier analysis of some 550 of the donors reported 250 to 300 Gb of sequence data and 117 million unique TCR beta sequences from about 180 million T cells. An early release covering roughly 600 HLA-typed donors comprised 250 to 350 gigabases of sequencing data and 85 million or so unique TCR sequences. Among the roughly 400 genotyped donors, 75% to 90% belonged to the genetic ancestry cluster associated with self-reported Caucasian donors. The study aimed to test whether cataloging public T cell receptors could reveal signatures of past pathogen exposure. The T cell repertoires of about 700 subjects were profiled by immunosequencing and related to cytomegalovirus serostatus. A separate validation cohort of about 110 different subjects was used in addition to the roughly 670-subject first cohort. To predict cytomegalovirus infection status, the study combined high-throughput TCR immunosequencing, statistical association of individual TCRs with disease status, and machine learning. A later analysis re-analyzed previously published TCR beta repertoires from roughly 600 donors and added high-resolution HLA genotyping to study TCR occurrence patterns. In the later analysis, no new phenotypic data were used to find candidate immune exposures; instead, reliance was placed on TCR beta sequences and their occurrence across donors. To decide whether each TCR beta V gene segment behaved as functional or pseudogenic, an earlier analysis of nearly 600 of the donors relied on high-throughput TCR beta sequencing. Donor age, sex, ethnicity and CMV serostatus were compiled together with the repertoire data. A later genetic analysis used genome-wide SNP genotypes for 398 of the 666 donors, treating that subset as a discovery cohort. All discovery cohort repertoires had been generated on a single sequencing platform. HLA typing included class I and class II loci at four-digit resolution. The number of typed donors differed by locus: about 620-640 for A, B, C, DRB1 and DQB1; 522 for DQA1; approximately 610 for DPA1; and about 470 for DPB1. Four or five DR-DQ haplotypes were treated as single units for association and clustering because of strong linkage in the cohort. Across 398 genotyped donors of the cohort, an average of about 220,000 unique TCR beta nucleotide sequences per donor were sequenced, and 15% to 20% of those sequences were non-productive. The investigation overall reported the following: The only immune exposure information available for the cohort was CMV serostatus. In a later analysis, the rate of TCR association differed among HLA loci, with DRB1 alleles having the most associated TCRs and HLA-C alleles having the fewest. Specific HLA alleles were associated with around 18,000 TCR beta sequences at a false discovery rate of 0.05 in a later analysis. A few of the identified cytomegalovirus-associated TCR beta chains were confirmed in vitro to be specific for cytomegalovirus antigens. Correlated functional status among segregating V segments might be attributable to linkage disequilibrium, but an unknown experimental factor could not be ruled out. A later analysis found that HLA-associated TCR beta chains were more clonally expanded and had lower generation probabilities than equally common non-associated chains. The presence/absence analyses assumed that sequencing depth was roughly uniform across donors, and that assumption may not be true. The study listed 164 TCR beta chains as associated with cytomegalovirus. Across donors, most TCR sequences were observed very rarely, whereas some public TCRs were present in many individuals. It was suggested by the authors that the approach could potentially be generalized to other disease states and immunological phenotypes. In a later genetic analysis, fewer N-insertions in productive TCRs were reported among donors in an Asian-associated ancestry cluster than the roughly 700-donor mean. A further reported finding was that TCR beta sequences accurately predicted the HLA-A and HLA-B alleles for most subjects in the first cohort. Because some donors lacked HLA typing at each locus, the association tests relied only on the typed subset. A cluster of highly shared sequence variants was judged likely to represent a technical artifact of the sequencing pipeline. Because the 87-base-pair reads could not distinguish some IMGT-functional V segments, including TRBV6-2 and TRBV6-3, those segments were excluded. The cohort was sequenced for TCR beta chains only, and without alpha or paired-chain data the features that could be detected were limited. According to a later analysis, parvovirus B19, influenza, CMV and Epstein-Barr virus appeared linked to several top co-occurrence clusters. The classifier was reported to diagnose cytomegalovirus status with high specificity and sensitivity in both the original cohort and the validation cohort. The earlier analysis of around 600 of the donors excluded roughly 17 rarely observed V segments, including chromosome 9 orphons, because counts were too low. When HLA alleles, especially DR and DQ, strongly co-occurred, TCR associations were difficult to assign to individual alleles. In an earlier analysis of 587 of the donors, most TCR beta V segments appeared in productive rearrangements about 87% or about 30% of the time, broadly matching IMGT annotations. A later genetic analysis associated a missense DCLRE1C variant with V-gene and J-gene trimming of TCR beta chains, and an independent cohort replicated the association. A later analysis found that most CMV-associated TCR beta chains appeared HLA-restricted, with HLA associations seemingly driven largely by CMV exposure.

Library generation was performed with the immunoSEQ multiplex PCR assay. A mixture of 60 forward primers for TCR Vbeta segments and 13 reverse primers for TCR Jbeta segments was used in the multiplex PCR. The CDR3 region of rearranged TCR beta genes was amplified from genomic DNA by a multiplex PCR assay. The amplified TCR beta libraries were sequenced on the Illumina HiSeq System as 87-base-pair reads. The authors' analysis ran thus. A later analysis tallied roughly 78 million unique TCR beta chains across the 666 repertoires, and around 9.9 million of those chains were shared by two or more donors. A nearest-neighbor algorithm error-corrected the raw reads and collapsed the reads into unique sequences, merging closely related sequences to remove PCR and sequencing errors. CDR3 sequences were aligned to IMGT reference sequences to assign V, D and J gene segments. For a sequence to be retained, at least a six-nucleotide match to both a V gene segment and a J gene segment was required. Rearrangements were called productive when the CDR3 lacked stop codons and stayed in frame with V and J; all others were non-productive. Following IMGT convention, CDR3 was defined as the stretch from the second conserved V-encoded cysteine up to the conserved J-encoded phenylalanine. The earlier analysis of 587 of the donors excluded sequences that lacked an unambiguous match to a single V gene segment. An earlier analysis of approximately 590 of the donors called V segments functional above 56.7% productive rearrangements and segregating when the between-donor standard deviation exceeded 5%. A statistical classification framework was built for diagnosing cytomegalovirus status from the catalog of TCR beta chain sequences. A later analysis assigned V and J genes by comparing TCR nucleotide sequences with IMGT/GENE-DB human TR gene sequences. In a later analysis, CDR3 sequences and most-parsimonious VDJ recombination scenarios were assigned using the TCRdist pipeline. In a later analysis, each TCR beta chain was defined by its CDR3 amino acid sequence together with its V-gene family, and reads without a unique V-gene family were excluded. As a way to deal with suspected cross-contamination and a sequencing artifact, a later analysis dropped under 600 nucleotide sequences that were highly shared and had low generation probability. In a later analysis, a clonal expansion index was calculated for each public chain from normalized within-repertoire ranks of inferred template counts. In a later analysis, generation probabilities were computed with a VDJ recombination model fitted to out-of-frame rearrangements, and the resulting probabilities were checked against IGoR. A later analysis scored TCR-TCR, TCR-HLA and TCR-CMV co-occurrence with hypergeometric tests, applying a repertoire-size bias correction to TCR pairs. To estimate false discovery rates, a later analysis permuted the HLA or CMV assignments 20 times. A later analysis grouped co-occurring TCRs with DBSCAN, adding TCRdist sequence similarity when clustering within HLA-allele-positive subsets. Repertoires with fewer than 30,000 or more than 120,000 public chains, plus five repertoires with anomalous nucleotide sharing, were excluded from co-occurrence clustering. Entries here come from immuneACCESS through TCRdb and include only in-frame sequences with V and J called. Some clones fail to appear in such tables; in the studies checked, an unresolved V gene covers under half of the shortfall, and the cause of the remainder is unknown. D and trimming were read from the DNA, whereas the V and J calls and clone size are those reported in that table. The table for this sample lists roughly 150,000 clones; 60% to 80% of them were counted only once. About 0.62% of the sample goes to the ten largest clones.

The cohort comprised around 690 healthy bone marrow donors. Cohort members were all nominally healthy when sampled, although unrecorded immune exposures were likely present. The donor tested CMV seronegative and was one of the 352 seronegative cohort members. Every donor gave a peripheral blood sample, and the peripheral blood mononuclear cells from that sample were used for TCR beta sequencing. Genomic DNA was extracted from the blood cell samples with the Qiagen DNeasy Blood Extraction Kit. Sequencing was carried out using PBMCs. This TCR came from a male donor in good health and CMV-seronegative. The chain is encoded by TRBV5-1 joined to TRBJ2-1, and the D gene may be TRBD1, 6 bases matching. Here is the DNA: TGCGCCAGCAGCTTGGCCAACCGTCTGGGGGCCGCCTACAATGAGCAGTTCTTC. Translated, it gives CASSLANRLGAAYNEQFF. The entire variable domain, with the stretches around the CDR3 drawn from the reference TRBV5-1 and TRBJ2-1 proteins, is KAGVTQTPRYLIKTRGQQVTLSCSPISGHRSVSWYQQTPGQGLQFLFEYFSETQRNKGNFPGRFSGRQFSNSRSEMNVSTLELGDSALYLCASSLANRLGAAYNEQFFGPGTRLTVL.